This TCR beta chain was found in a study of CD8 T cells in Susac syndrome. With random hexamers, reverse transcription was performed on about 0.5 to 1 ug of RNA. TCRdb itself ran the immunoSEQ multiplex PCR reads through MiXCR, one entry per CDR3 protein. The sample records some 200,000 distinct CDR3 sequences, around 95% being singletons. Sequencing targeted TCR beta in T cells from blood (CD8+ and CD4+). V lost 5 bases and J 6 bases, leaving 17 bases between the germline ends. There are 14 residues in the CDR3. Germline V gene data show CDR1 as DFQATT and CDR2 as SNEGSKA (reference sequence). This clonotype has just one count. No antigen is known for it. Findings and limits, study-wide: The CD4+ T cell repertoires in Susac syndrome were not clonally expanded.

The chain has TRBV20-1 and TRBJ1-5; D is ambiguous. The source of this sequence is a human donor with Susac syndrome. The sequenced material came from CD4+ T cells from PBMCs. The DNA for the CDR3 is TGCAGTGCTCAAGAAAACAGCCCAAGTCAGCCCCAGCATTTT. Amino acids: CSAQENSPSQPQHF.